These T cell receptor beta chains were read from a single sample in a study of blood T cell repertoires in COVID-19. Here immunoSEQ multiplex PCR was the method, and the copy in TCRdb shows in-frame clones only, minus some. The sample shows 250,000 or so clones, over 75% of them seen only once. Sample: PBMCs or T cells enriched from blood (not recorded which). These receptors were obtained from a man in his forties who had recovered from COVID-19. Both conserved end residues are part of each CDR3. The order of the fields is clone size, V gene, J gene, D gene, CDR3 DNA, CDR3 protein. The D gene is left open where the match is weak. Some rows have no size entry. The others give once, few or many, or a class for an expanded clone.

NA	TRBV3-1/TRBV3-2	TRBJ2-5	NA	TGTGCCAGCAGCCAAAGCCCCTCTCCAGAGACCCAGTACTTC	CASSQSPSPETQYF
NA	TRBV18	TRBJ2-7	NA	TGTGCCAGCTCACCACCGGCCGACAGCGAGCAGTACTTC	CASSPPADSEQYF
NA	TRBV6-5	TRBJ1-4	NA	TGTGCCAGCAACATAGGAGGGGCTAATGAAAAACTGTTTTTT	CASNIGGANEKLFF
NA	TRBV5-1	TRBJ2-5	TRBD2	TGCGCCAGCAGCTGGACTAGCGGGGCGCAAGAGACCCAGTACTTC	CASSWTSGAQETQYF
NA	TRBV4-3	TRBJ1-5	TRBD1	TGCGCCAGCAGCCAGCAGATAGACAGGGCCGATCAGCCCCAGCATTTT	CASSQQIDRADQPQHF
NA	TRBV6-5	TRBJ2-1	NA	TGTGCCAGCAGTCCCGGACGGGGAGGTTACAATGAGCAGTTCTTC	CASSPGRGGYNEQFF
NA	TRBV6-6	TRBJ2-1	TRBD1	TGTGCCAGCAGTTACTCGGTGGGACAGGGGGCTGGTGAGCAGTTCTTC	CASSYSVGQGAGEQFF
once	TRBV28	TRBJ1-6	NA	TGTGCCAGCAGTTTAGGGGCCGGGTATCGTGCACCCCTCCACTTT	CASSLGAGYRAPLHF
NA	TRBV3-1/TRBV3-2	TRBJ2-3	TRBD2	TGTGCCAGCAGCCAAGATCTAGCGGGGGGCACAGATACGCAGTATTTT	CASSQDLAGGTDTQYF
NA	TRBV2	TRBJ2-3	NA	TGTGCCAACTCGGGATGGGGGACACAATCTGGAGATACGCAGTATTTT	CANSGWGTQSGDTQYF
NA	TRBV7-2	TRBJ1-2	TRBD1	TGTGCCAGCAGCTTTGCAGGGGGCGTGGGCTACACCTTC	CASSFAGGVGYTF
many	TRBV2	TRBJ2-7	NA	TGTGCCAGCAGCAGGGTAAACGAGCAGTACTTC	CASSRVNEQYF
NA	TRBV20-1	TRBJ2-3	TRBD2	TGCAGTGCTAGTTGGTCTAGCGGGAGGGGTTGGTCAGATACGCAGTATTTT	CSASWSSGRGWSDTQYF
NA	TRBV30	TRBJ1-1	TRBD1	TGTGCCTGGAGACCCCTGACAGGGTTGGGCACTGAAGCTTTCTTT	CAWRPLTGLGTEAFF
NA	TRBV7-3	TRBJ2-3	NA	TGTGCCAGCAGCTCTCAGGGCACAGATACGCAGTATTTT	CASSSQGTDTQYF
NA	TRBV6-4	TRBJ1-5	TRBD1	TGTGCCAGCAGTGCAACAGGGGATCAGCCCCAGCATTTT	CASSATGDQPQHF
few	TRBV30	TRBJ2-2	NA	TGTGCCTGGACATCCACAGCGAACACCGGGGAGCTGTTTTTT	CAWTSTANTGELFF
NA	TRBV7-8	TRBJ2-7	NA	TGTGCCAGCAGCTTAACGGGCAGGGCCTGGGAGCAGTACTTC	CASSLTGRAWEQYF
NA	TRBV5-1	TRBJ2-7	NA	TGCGCCAGCAGCTTGACGGGCTCCTACGAGCAGTACTTC	CASSLTGSYEQYF
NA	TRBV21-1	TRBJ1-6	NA	TGTGCCAGCAGTCAGTCTGGGGACAGCCAAAATTCACCCCTCCACTTT	CASSQSGDSQNSPLHF
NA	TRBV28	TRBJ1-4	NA	TGTGCCAGCAGTAGTGGACAGTTGGATGAAAAACTGTTTTTT	CASSSGQLDEKLFF
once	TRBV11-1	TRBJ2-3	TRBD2	TGTGCCAGCAGCTTAACCAGCGGGGGGGCCGCAGATACGCAGTATTTT	CASSLTSGGAADTQYF
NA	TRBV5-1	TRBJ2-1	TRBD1	TGCGCCAGCAGCCATGGGACAGGGGGCAAGAATGAGCAGTTCTTC	CASSHGTGGKNEQFF
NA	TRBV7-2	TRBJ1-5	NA	TGTGCCAGCAGTTTCAATACGGGGGAGACTCAGCCCCAGCATTTT	CASSFNTGETQPQHF
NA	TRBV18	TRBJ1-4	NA	TGTGCCAGCTCACCGCCCCTCGGGGGTAGGGAAAAACTGTTTTTT	CASSPPLGGREKLFF
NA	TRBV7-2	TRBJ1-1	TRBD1	TGTGCCAGCAGCCGCAGGACAGGGGAGGGCACTGAAGCTTTCTTT	CASSRRTGEGTEAFF
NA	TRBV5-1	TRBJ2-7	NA	TGCGCCAGCAGGTTTATCGAGGAGGACGAGCAGTACTTC	CASRFIEEDEQYF
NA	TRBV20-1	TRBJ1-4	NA	TGCAGTGCTCTAGATGAAAAACTGTTTTTT	CSALDEKLFF
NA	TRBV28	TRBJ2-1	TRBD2	TGTGCCAGCAGCGACCCGGGACTAGGTCTCAATGAGCAGTTCTTC	CASSDPGLGLNEQFF
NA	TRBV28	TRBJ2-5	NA	TGTGCCAGCAGCCCTGGAACTGGGAGAACCCAGTACTTC	CASSPGTGRTQYF
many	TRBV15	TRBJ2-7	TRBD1	TGTGCCACCAGCAGGGCAAGTACAGGGGCCTACGAGCAGTACTTC	CATSRASTGAYEQYF
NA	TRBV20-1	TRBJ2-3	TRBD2	TGCAGTGCTAGTCAATGGACTAGCGGGAGAGGAGGCACAGATACGCAGTATTTT	CSASQWTSGRGGTDTQYF
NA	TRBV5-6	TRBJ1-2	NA	TGTGCCAGCGGAGGGCTATACCAATATGGCTACACCTTC	CASGGLYQYGYTF
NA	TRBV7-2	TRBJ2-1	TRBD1	TGTGCCAGCAGCTTAGAGGGGACAGGGAGGCGATACAATGAGCAGTTCTTC	CASSLEGTGRRYNEQFF
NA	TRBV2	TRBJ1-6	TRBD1	TGTGCCAGCAGTCAGGACAGGGGAGGCAATTCACCCCTCCACTTT	CASSQDRGGNSPLHF
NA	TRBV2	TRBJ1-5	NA	TGTGCCAGCAGCATGGAAGGAGGCAATCAGCCCCAGCATTTT	CASSMEGGNQPQHF